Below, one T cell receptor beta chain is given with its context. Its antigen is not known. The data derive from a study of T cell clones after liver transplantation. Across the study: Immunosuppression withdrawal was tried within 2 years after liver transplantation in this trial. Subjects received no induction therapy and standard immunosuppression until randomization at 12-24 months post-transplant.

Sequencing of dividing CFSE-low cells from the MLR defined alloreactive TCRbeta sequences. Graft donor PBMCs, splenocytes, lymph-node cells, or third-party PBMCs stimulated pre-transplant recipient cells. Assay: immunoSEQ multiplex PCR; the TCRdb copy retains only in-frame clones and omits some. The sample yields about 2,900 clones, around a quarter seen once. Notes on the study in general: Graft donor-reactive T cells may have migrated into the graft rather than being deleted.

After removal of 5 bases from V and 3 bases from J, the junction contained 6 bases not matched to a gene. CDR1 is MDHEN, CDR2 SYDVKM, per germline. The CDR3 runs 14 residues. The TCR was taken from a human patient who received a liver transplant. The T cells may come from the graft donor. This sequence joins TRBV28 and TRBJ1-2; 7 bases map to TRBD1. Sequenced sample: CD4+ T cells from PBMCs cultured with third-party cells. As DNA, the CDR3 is TGTGCCAGCAGTCAACTCCAGGGGGACTATGGCTACACCTTC. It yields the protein CASSQLQGDYGYTF.